This T cell receptor (beta chain) emerged from a study of a mutant IDH1 vaccine in newly diagnosed glioma. Across the study: Earlier therapy was either radiotherapy, temozolomide, or both, and most got both.

Broader study findings: Immune responses induced by vaccination arose in 90% to 95% of the patients.

Clones were read by immunoSEQ multiplex PCR, and TCRdb kept only the in-frame ones, dropping some. The sample lists just over 60,000 clones; roughly four fifths were seen once. This CDR3 has 15 amino acids. Germline V gene lookup returns CDR1 SGHAT and CDR2 FQNNGV. V lost 5 bases to trimming and J lost 4 bases; unmatched junction nucleotides: 6. Time point in this sample: week 47, end of study. It was 300 ug of mutant IDH1 20-mer peptide that made up each vaccine dose, given with topical imiquimod. New WHO grade 3 or 4 IDH1-mutant, ATRX-lost astrocytomas were present in all donors. Details on this clone: Its antigen is not identified.

Sequencing was performed on PBMCs, taken from a glioma patient whose treatment included an IDH1 peptide vaccine. The origin of this receptor is a man aged 25-45 years with glioma. The genes are TRBV11-2 and TRBJ1-4, with 8 bases lining up with TRBD1. This chain's CDR3 is CASSDTGGINEKLFF. CDR3 bases: TGTGCCAGCAGCGATACAGGGGGTATTAATGAAAAACTGTTTTTT. The variable domain in full, completed from reference TRBV11-2 and TRBJ1-4, reads EAGVAQSPRYKIIEKRQSVAFWCNPISGHATLYWYQQILGQGPKLLIQFQNNGVVDDSQLPKDRFSAERLKGVDSTLKIQPAKLEDSAVYLCASSDTGGINEKLFFGSGTQLSVL.